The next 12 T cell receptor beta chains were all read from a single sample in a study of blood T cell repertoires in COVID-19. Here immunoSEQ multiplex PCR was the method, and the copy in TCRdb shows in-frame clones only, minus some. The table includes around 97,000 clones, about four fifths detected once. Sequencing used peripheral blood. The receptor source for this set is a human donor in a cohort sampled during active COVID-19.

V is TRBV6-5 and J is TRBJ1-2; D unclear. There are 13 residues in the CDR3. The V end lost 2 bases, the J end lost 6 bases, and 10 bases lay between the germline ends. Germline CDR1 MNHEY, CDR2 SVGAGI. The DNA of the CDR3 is TGTGCCAGCAGTTACAGTGGGCCCCATGGCTACACCTTC. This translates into CASSYSGPHGYTF.

CDR3 in DNA: TGTGCCAGCAGCTTAGAGGGGACAGGGGGGAACACTGAAGCTTTCTTT. As protein: CASSLEGTGGNTEAFF. V and J are TRBV7-9 and TRBJ1-1; 11 nucleotides line up with TRBD1. The CDR3 is made up of 16 amino acids. Per the germline V gene, CDR1 is SEHNR and CDR2 is FQNEAQ (reference sequence). The trim removed 1 base at V and 1 base at J, leaving 2 bases unmatched.

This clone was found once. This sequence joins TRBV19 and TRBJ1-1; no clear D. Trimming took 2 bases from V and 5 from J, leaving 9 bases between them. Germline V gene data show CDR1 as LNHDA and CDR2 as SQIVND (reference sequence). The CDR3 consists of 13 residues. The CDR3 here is CASSISRETEAFF. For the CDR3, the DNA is TGTGCCAGTAGTATAAGTCGGGAGACTGAAGCTTTCTTT.

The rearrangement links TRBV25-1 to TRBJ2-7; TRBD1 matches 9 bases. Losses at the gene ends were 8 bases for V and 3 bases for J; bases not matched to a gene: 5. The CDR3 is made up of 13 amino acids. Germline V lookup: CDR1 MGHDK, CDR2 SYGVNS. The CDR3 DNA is TGTGCCAGCCAAGGGACAGGGAACTACGAGCAGTACTTC. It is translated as CASQGTGNYEQYF.

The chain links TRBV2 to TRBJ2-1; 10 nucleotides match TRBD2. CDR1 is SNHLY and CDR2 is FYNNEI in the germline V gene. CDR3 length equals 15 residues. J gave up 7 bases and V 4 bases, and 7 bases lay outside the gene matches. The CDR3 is CASSALGAGGNEQFF. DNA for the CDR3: TGTGCCAGCAGTGCCCTAGGAGCGGGGGGGAATGAGCAGTTCTTC.

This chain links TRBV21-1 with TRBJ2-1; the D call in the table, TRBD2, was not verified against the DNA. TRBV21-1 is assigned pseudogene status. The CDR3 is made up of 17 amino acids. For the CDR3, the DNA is TGTGCCAGCCCCCCGCGCCTGAGTTGGGGGGAAAACAATGAGCAGTTCTTC. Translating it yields CASPPRLSWGENNEQFF.

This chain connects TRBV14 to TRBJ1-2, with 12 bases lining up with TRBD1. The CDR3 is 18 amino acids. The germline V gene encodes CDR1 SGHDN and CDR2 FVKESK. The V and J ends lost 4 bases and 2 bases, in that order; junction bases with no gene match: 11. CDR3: CASSLPGTGGFGNYGYTF. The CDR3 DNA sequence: TGTGCCAGCAGCCTCCCTGGGACAGGGGGCTTTGGGAACTATGGCTACACCTTC.

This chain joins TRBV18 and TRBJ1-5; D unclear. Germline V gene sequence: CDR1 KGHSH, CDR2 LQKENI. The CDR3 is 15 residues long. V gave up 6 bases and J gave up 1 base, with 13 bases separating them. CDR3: CASSRAAESNQPQHF. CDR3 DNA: TGTGCCAGCTCTCGTGCTGCCGAGAGCAATCAGCCCCAGCATTTT.

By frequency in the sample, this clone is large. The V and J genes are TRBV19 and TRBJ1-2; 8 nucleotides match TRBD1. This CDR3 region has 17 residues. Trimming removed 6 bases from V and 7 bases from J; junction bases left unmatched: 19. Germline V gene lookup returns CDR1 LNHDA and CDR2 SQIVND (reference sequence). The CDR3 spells CASSTSVAGAQGGGYTF. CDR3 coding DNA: TGTGCCAGTAGCACCTCGGTGGCGGGGGCACAGGGGGGTGGCTACACCTTC.

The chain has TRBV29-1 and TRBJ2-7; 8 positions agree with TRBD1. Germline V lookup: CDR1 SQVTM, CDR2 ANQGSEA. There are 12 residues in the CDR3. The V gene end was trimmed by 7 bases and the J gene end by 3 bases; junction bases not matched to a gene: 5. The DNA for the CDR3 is TGCAGCGGTAGGACAGGGATCTACGAGCAGTACTTC. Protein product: CSGRTGIYEQYF.

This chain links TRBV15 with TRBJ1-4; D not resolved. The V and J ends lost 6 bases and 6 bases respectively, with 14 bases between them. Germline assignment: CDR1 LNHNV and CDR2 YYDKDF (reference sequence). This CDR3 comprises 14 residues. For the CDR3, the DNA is TGTGCCACCAGACGGGTCGAAGGATATGAAAAACTGTTTTTT. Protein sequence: CATRRVEGYEKLFF.

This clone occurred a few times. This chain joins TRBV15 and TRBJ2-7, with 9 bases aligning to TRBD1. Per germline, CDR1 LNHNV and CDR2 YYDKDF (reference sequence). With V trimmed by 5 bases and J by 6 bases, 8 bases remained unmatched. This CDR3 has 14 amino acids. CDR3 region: CATSDPGQGGEQYF. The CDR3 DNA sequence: TGTGCCACCAGCGACCCGGGACAGGGTGGCGAGCAGTACTTC.